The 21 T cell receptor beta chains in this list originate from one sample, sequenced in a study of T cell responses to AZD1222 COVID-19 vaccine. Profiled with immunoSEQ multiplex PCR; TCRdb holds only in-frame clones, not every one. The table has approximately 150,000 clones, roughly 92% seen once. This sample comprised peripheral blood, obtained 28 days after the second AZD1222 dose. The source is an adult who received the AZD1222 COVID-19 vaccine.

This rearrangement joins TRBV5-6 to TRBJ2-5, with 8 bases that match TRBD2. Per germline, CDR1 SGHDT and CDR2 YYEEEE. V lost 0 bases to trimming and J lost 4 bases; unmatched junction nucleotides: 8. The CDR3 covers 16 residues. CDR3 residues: CASSLESGLAGETQYF. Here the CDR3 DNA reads TGTGCCAGCAGCTTGGAATCTGGACTAGCTGGAGAGACCCAGTACTTC.

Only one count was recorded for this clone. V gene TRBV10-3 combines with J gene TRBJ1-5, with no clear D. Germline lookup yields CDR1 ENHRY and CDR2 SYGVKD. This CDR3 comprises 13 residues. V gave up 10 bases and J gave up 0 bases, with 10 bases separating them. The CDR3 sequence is CATAEASNQPQHF. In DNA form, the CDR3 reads TGTGCCACCGCTGAGGCTAGCAATCAGCCCCAGCATTTT.

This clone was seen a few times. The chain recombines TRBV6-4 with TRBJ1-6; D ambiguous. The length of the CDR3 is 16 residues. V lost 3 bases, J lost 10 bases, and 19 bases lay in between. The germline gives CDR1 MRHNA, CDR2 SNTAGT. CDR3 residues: CASSEGDSPVGSPLHF. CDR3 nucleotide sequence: TGTGCCAGCAGTGAGGGAGACTCCCCGGTTGGATCACCCCTCCACTTT.

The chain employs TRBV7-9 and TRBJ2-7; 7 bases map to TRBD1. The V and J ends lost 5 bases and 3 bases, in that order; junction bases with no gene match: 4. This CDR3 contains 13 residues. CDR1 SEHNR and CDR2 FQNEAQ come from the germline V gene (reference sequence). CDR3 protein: CASSPGQFYEQYV. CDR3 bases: TGTGCCAGCAGCCCGGGACAGTTCTACGAGCAGTACGTC.

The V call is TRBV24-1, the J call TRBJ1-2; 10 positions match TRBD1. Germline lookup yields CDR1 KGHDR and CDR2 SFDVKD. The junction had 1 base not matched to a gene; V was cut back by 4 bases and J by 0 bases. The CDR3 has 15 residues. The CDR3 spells CATSEGTGANYGYTF. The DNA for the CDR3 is TGTGCCACCAGTGAGGGGACAGGGGCTAACTATGGCTACACCTTC.

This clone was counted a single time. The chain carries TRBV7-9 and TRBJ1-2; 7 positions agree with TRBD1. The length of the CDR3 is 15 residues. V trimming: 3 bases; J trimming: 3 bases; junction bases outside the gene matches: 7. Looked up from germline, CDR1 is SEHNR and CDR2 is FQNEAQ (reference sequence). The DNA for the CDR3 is TGTGCCAGCAGCTTGGAGACAGGGTCCCACTATGGCTACACCTTC. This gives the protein CASSLETGSHYGYTF.

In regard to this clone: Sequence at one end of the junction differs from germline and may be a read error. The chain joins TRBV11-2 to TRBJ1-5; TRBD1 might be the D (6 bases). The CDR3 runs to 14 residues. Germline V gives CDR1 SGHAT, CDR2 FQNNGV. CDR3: CASSLEGGYQPQHF. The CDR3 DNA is TGTGCCAGCAGCCTAGAGGGGGGCTATCAGCCCCAGCATTTT.

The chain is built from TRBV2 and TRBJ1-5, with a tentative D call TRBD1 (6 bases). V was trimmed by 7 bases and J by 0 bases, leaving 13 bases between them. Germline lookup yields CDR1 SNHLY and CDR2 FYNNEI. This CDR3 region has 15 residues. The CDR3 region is CASTTDSHSNQPQHF. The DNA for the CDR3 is TGTGCCAGCACCACGGACAGCCATAGCAATCAGCCCCAGCATTTT. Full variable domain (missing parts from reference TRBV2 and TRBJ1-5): EPEVTQTPSHQVTQMGQEVILRCVPISNHLYFYWYRQILGQKVEFLVSFYNNEISEKSEIFDDQFSVERPDGSNFTLKIRSTKLEDSAMYFCASTTDSHSNQPQHFGDGTRLSIL.

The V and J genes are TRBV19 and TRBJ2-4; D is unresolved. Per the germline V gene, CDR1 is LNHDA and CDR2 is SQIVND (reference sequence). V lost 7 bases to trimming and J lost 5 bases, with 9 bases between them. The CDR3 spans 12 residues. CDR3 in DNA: TGTGCCAGTAACGGCCTCCAAAACATTCAGTACTTC. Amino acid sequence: CASNGLQNIQYF.

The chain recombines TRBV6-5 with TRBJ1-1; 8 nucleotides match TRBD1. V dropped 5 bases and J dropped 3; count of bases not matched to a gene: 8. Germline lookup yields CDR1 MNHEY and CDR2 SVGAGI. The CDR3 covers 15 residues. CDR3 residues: CASSPMTGAHTEAFF. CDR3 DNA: TGTGCCAGCAGTCCTATGACAGGGGCGCACACTGAAGCTTTCTTT.

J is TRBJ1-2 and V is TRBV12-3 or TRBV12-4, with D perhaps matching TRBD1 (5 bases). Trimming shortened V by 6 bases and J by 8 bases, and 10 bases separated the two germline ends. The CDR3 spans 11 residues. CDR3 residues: CASRSRGGYTF. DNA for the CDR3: TGTGCCAGCAGGTCACGGGGGGGCTACACCTTC.

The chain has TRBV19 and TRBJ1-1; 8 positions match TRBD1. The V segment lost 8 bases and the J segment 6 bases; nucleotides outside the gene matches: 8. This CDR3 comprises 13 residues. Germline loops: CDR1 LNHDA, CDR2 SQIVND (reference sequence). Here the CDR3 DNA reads TGTGCCAGTCAGGGACAGGCAGTCGCTGAAGCTTTCTTT. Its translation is CASQGQAVAEAFF.

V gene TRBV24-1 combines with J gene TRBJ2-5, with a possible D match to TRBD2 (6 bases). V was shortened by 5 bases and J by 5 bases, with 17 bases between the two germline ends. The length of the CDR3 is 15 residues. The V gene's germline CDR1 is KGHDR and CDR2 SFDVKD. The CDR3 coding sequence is TGTGCCACCAGTGTGGCAGGGCTCAGCGGGGAGACCCAGTACTTC. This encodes CATSVAGLSGETQYF.

The CDR3 DNA reads as TGTGCCAGCAGCCCCGGGACTAGCGGGGAAGTAGAGACCCAGTACTTC. This encodes CASSPGTSGEVETQYF. The chain employs TRBV9 and TRBJ2-5, with TRBD2 matching 13 bases. J lost 4 bases, V lost 4 bases, and 7 bases had no gene match. This CDR3 region has 16 residues. Germline values: CDR1 SGDLS, CDR2 YYNGEE.

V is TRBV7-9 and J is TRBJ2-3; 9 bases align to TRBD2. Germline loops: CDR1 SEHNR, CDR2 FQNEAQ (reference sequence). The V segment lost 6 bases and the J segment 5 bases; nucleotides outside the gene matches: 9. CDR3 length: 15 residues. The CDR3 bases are TGTGCCAGCAGTCCACGTGCTAGCGGGGTAGATACGCAGTATTTT. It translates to CASSPRASGVDTQYF.

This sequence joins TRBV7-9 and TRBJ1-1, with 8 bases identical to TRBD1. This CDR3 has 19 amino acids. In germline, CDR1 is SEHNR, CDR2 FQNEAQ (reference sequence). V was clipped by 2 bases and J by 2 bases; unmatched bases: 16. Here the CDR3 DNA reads TGTGCCAGCAGCTTAAGTTCTGGACAGGGAGGTAGGAGAAACACTGAAGCTTTCTTT. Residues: CASSLSSGQGGRRNTEAFF.

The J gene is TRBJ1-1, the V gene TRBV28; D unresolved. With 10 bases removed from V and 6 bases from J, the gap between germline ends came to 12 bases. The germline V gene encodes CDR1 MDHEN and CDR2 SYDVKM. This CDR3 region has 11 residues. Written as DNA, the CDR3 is TGTGCCACCCAAGAGCCGGCTGAAGCTTTCTTT. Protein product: CATQEPAEAFF.

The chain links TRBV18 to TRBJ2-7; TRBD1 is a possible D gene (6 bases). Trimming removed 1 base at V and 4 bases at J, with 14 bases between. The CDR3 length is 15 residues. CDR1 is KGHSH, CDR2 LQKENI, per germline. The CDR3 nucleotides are TGTGCCAGCTCACCACGACAGGACGCGACGTACGAGCAGTACTTC. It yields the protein CASSPRQDATYEQYF. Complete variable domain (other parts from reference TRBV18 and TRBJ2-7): NAGVMQNPRHLVRRRGQEARLRCSPMKGHSHVYWYRQLPEEGLKFMVYLQKENIIDESGMPKERFSAEFPKEGPSILRIQQVVRGDSAAYFCASSPRQDATYEQYFGPGTRLTVT.

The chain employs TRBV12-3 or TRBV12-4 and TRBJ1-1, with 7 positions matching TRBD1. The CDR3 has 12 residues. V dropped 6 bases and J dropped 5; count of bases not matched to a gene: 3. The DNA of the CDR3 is TGTGCCAGCAGGGGACAGCTTACTGAAGCTTTCTTT. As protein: CASRGQLTEAFF.

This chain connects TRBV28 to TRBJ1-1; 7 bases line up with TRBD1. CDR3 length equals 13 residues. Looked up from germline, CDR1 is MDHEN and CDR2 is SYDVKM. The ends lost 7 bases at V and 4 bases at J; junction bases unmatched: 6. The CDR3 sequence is CASKQGLGTEAFF. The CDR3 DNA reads TGTGCCAGCAAACAGGGGTTGGGCACTGAAGCTTTCTTT. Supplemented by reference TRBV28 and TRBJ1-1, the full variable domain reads DVKVTQSSRYLVKRTGEKVFLECVQDMDHENMFWYRQDPGLGLRLIYFSYDVKMKEKGDIPEGYSVSREKKERFSLILESASTNQTSMYLCASKQGLGTEAFFGQGTRLTVV.

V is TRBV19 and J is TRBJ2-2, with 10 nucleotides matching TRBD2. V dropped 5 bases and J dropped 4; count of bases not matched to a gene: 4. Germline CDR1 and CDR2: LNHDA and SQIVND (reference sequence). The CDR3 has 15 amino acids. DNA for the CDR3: TGTGCCAGTAGTGGTAGCGGGAGGCGCACCGGGGAGCTGTTTTTT. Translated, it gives CASSGSGRRTGELFF. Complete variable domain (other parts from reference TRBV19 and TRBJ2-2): DGGITQSPKYLFRKEGQNVTLSCEQNLNHDAMYWYRQDPGQGLRLIYYSQIVNDFQKGDIAEGYSVSREKKESFPLTVTSAQKNPTAFYLCASSGSGRRTGELFFGEGSRLTVL.